This T cell receptor beta chain emerged from a study of cytomegalovirus exposure and HLA in healthy donors. This clone was seen just once. Assay used: immunoSEQ multiplex PCR; TCRdb lists only in-frame clones, some missing. Of more than 100,000 clones in the sample, roughly 90% are singletons; the top ten hold just under 6.5%. The CDR3 is 11 residues long. Germline V gene lookup returns CDR1 SGHRS and CDR2 YFSETQ. V lost 3 bases, J lost 5 bases, and 5 bases lay in between. The origin of this receptor is a woman aged 18 to 35 in good health and CMV-seropositive. This chain connects TRBV5-1 to TRBJ2-5; tentative D call: TRBD1 (5 bases). The specimen sequenced was PBMCs. The CDR3 reads CASSSGETQYF. CDR3 bases: TGCGCCAGCAGCTCAGGGGAGACCCAGTACTTC.